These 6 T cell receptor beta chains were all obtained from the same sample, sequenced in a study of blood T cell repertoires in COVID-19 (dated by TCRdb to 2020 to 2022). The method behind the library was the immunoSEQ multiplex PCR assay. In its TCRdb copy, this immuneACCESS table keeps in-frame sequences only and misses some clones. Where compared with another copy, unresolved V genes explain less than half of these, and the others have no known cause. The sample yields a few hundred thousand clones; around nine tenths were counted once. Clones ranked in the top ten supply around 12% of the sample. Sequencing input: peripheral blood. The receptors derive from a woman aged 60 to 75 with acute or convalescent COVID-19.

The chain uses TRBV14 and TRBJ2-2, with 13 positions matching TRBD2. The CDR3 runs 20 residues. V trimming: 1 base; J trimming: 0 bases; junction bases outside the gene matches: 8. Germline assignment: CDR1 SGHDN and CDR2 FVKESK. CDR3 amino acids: CASSQGLAGGSFANTGELFF. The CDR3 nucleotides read TGTGCCAGCAGCCAAGGACTAGCGGGGGGTTCGTTCGCGAACACCGGGGAGCTGTTTTTT.

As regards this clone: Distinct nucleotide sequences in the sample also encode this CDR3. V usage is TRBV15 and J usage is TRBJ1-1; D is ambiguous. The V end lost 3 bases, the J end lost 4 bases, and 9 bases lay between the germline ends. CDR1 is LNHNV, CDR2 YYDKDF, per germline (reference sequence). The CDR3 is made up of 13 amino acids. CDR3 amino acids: CATSRGGGTEAFF. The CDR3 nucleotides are TGTGCCACCAGCAGGGGCGGAGGCACTGAAGCTTTCTTT.

CDR3 residues: CASIVPPGLAGVSEQFF. The CDR3 DNA is TGTGCCAGTATCGTTCCTCCTGGACTAGCGGGAGTCAGTGAGCAGTTCTTC. V usage is TRBV19 and J usage is TRBJ2-1; 13 bases map to TRBD2. V lost 7 bases to trimming and J lost 9 bases; unmatched junction nucleotides: 15. The CDR3 is 17 residues long. The germline V gene has CDR1 LNHDA and CDR2 SQIVND (reference sequence).

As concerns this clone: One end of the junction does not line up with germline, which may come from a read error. CDR3 sequence (DNA): TGCGCCCGCGGGGGGTGGGGGTTCGGCAATCAGCCCCAGCATTTT. Translating gives CARGGWGFGNQPQHF. J is TRBJ1-5 and V is TRBV6-5, with D possibly TRBD1 on 5 matching bases. CDR1 is MNHEY and CDR2 is SVGAGI in the germline V gene. The CDR3 has 15 amino acids.

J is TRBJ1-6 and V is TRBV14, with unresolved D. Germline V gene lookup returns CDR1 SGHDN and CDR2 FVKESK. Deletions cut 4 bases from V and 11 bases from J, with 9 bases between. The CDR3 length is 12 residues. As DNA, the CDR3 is TGTGCCAGCAGCCTCATCAGTCCACCCCTCCACTTT. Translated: CASSLISPPLHF.

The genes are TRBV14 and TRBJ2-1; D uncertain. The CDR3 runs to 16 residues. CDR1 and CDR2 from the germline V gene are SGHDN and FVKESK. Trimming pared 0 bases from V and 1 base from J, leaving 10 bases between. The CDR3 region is CASSQDRGFSYNEQFF. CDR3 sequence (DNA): TGTGCCAGCAGCCAAGATCGAGGTTTTTCCTACAATGAGCAGTTCTTC.